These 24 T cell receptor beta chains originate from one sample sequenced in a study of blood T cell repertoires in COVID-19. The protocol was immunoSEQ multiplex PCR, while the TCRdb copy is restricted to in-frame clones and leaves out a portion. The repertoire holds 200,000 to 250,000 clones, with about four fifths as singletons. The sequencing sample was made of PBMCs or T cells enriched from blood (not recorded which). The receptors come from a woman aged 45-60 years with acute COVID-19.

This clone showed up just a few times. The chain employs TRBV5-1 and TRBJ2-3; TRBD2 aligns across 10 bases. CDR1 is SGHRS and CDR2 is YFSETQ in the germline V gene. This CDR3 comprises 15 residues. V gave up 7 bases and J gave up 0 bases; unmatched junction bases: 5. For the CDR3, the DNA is TGCGCCAGCGGTCCACTAGCGGGGAGCACAGATACGCAGTATTTT. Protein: CASGPLAGSTDTQYF. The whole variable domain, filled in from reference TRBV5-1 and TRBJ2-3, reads KAGVTQTPRYLIKTRGQQVTLSCSPISGHRSVSWYQQTPGQGLQFLFEYFSETQRNKGNFPGRFSGRQFSNSRSEMNVSTLELGDSALYLCASGPLAGSTDTQYFGPGTRLTVL.

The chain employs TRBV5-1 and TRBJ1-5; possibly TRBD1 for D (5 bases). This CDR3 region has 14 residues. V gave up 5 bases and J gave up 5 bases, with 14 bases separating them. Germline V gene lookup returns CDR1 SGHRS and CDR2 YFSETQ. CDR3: CASSLGWGDQPQHF. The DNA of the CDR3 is TGCGCCAGCAGTCTGGGATGGGGGGATCAGCCCCAGCATTTT.

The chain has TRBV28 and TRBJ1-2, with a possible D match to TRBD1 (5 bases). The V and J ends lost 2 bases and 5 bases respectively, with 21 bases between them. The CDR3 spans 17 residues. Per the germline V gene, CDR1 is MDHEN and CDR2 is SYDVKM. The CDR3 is CASSLTSHDSVRYGYTF. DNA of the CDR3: TGTGCCAGCAGTTTAACTTCGCACGACAGTGTTAGATATGGCTACACCTTC.

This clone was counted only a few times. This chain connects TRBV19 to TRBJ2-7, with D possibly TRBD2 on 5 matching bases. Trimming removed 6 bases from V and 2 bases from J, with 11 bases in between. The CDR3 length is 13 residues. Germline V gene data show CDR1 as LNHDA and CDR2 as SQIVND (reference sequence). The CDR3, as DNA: TGTGCCAGTAGAGGGCGGGCCACCTACGAGCAGTACTTC. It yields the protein CASRGRATYEQYF.

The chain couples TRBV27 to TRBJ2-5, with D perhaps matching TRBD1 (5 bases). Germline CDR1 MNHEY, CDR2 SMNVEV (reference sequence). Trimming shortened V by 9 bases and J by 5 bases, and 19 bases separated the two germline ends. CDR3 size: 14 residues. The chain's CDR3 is CASKQRRGGETQYF. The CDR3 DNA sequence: TGTGCCAGTAAGCAGAGAAGGGGTGGGGAGACCCAGTACTTC.

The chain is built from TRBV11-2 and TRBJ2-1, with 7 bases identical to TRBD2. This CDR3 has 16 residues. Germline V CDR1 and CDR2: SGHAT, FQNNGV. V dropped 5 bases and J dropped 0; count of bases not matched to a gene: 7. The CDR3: CASSRTAGVSYNEQFF. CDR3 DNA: TGTGCCAGCAGCCGGACCGCGGGGGTCTCCTACAATGAGCAGTTCTTC.

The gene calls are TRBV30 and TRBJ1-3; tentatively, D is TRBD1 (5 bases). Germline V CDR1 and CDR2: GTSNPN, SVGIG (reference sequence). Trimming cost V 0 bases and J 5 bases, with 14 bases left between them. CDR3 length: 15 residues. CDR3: CAWSVGGVRRNTIYF. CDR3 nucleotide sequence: TGTGCCTGGAGTGTAGGAGGGGTTCGCAGAAACACCATATATTTT.

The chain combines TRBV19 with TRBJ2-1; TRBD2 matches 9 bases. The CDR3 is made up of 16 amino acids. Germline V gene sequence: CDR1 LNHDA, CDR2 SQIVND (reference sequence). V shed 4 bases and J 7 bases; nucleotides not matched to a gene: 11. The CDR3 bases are TGTGCCAGTAGTAGTGTGCGGGGGGGCCATAATAATGAGCAGTTCTTC. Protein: CASSSVRGGHNNEQFF.

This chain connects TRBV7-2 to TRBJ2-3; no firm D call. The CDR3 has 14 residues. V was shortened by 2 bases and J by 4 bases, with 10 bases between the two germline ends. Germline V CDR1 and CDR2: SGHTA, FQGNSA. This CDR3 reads CASSLRSGPDTQYF. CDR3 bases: TGTGCCAGCAGCTTAAGGTCGGGTCCAGATACGCAGTATTTT.

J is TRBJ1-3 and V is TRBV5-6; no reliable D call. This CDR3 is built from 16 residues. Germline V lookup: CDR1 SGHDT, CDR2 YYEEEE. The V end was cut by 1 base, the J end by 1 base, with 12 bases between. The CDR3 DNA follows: TGTGCCAGCAGCTTGCGGGAGTTCCTTTCTGGAAACACCATATATTTT. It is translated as CASSLREFLSGNTIYF.

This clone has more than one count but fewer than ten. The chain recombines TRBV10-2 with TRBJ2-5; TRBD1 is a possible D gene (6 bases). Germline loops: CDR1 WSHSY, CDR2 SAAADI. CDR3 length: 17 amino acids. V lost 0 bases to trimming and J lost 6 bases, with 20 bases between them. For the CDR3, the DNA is TGCGCCAGCAGTGAGTCGAATCGGGGCAGGGGCTCCCAGACCCAGTACTTC. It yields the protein CASSESNRGRGSQTQYF.

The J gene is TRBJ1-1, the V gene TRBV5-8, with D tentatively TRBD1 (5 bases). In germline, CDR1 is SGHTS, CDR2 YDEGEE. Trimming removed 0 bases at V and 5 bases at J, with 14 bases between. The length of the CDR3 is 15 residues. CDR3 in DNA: TGTGCCAGCAGCTTGGTCAGGGAAGTGGGGACTGAAGCTTTCTTT. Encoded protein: CASSLVREVGTEAFF.

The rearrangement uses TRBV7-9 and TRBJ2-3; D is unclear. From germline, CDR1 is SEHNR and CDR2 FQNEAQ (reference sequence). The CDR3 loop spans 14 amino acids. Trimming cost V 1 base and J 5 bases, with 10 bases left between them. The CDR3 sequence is CASSLGAAGDTQYF. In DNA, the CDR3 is TGTGCCAGCAGCTTAGGAGCAGCAGGAGATACGCAGTATTTT.

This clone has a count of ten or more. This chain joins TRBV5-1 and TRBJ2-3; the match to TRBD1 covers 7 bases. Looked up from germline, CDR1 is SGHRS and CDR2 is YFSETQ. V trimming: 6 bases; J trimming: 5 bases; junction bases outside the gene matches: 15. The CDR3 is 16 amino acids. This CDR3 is CASKTQGTDILDTQYF. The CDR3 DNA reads TGCGCCAGCAAAACACAGGGGACCGATATATTAGATACGCAGTATTTT. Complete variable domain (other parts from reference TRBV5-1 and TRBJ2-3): KAGVTQTPRYLIKTRGQQVTLSCSPISGHRSVSWYQQTPGQGLQFLFEYFSETQRNKGNFPGRFSGRQFSNSRSEMNVSTLELGDSALYLCASKTQGTDILDTQYFGPGTRLTVL.

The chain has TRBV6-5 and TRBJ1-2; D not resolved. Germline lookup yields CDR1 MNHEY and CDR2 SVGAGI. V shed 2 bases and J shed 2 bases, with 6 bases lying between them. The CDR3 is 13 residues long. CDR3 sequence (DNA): TGTGCCAGCAGTTACGCCGAGAACTATGGCTACACCTTC. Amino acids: CASSYAENYGYTF.

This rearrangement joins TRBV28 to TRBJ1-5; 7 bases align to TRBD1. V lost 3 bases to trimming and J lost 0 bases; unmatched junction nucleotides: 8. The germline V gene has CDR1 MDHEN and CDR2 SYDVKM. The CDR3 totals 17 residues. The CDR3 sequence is CASSFRDRQPSNQPQHF. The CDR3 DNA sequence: TGTGCCAGCAGTTTCCGGGACAGACAGCCTAGCAATCAGCCCCAGCATTTT.

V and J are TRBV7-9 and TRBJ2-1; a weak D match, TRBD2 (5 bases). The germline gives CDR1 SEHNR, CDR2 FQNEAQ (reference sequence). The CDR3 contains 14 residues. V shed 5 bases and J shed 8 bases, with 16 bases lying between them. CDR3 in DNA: TGTGCCAGCAGCCCTGGCGTAGCGAGCTATGAGCAGTTCTTC. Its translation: CASSPGVASYEQFF.

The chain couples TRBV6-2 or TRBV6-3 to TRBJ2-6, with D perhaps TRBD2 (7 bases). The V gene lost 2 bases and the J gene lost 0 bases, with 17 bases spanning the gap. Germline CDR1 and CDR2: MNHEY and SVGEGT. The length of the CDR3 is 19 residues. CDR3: CASSYQKRGARSGANVLTF. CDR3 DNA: TGTGCCAGCAGTTACCAGAAACGGGGGGCCCGCTCTGGGGCCAACGTCCTGACTTTC.

The CDR3 loop reads CASSLAPAPGQGANYGYTF. The CDR3 DNA is TGTGCCAGCAGCTTAGCCCCCGCTCCGGGACAGGGGGCAAACTATGGCTACACCTTC. The chain has TRBV7-2 and TRBJ1-2, with 12 bases lining up with TRBD1. The CDR3 consists of 19 residues. Germline trimming cut 0 bases from V and 2 bases from J; bases unmatched to any gene: 10. Germline assignment: CDR1 SGHTA and CDR2 FQGNSA.

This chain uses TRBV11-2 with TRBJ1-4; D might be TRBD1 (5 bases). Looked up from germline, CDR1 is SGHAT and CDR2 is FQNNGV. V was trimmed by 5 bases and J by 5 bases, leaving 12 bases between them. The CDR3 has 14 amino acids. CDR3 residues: CASSPTGANEKLFF. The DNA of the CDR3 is TGTGCCAGCAGCCCTACAGGAGCCAATGAAAAACTGTTTTTT.

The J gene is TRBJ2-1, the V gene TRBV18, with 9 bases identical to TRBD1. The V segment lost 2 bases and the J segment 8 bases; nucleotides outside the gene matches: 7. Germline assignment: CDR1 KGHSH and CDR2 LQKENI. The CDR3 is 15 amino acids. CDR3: CASSPLGQGGDEQFF. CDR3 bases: TGTGCCAGCTCACCATTGGGACAGGGTGGTGATGAGCAGTTCTTC.

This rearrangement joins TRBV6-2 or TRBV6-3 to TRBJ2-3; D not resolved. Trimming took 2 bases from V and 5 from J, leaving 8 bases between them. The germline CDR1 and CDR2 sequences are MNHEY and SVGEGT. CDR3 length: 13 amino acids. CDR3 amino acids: CASSYTPRDTQYF. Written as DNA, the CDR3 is TGTGCCAGCAGTTACACACCACGAGATACGCAGTATTTT.

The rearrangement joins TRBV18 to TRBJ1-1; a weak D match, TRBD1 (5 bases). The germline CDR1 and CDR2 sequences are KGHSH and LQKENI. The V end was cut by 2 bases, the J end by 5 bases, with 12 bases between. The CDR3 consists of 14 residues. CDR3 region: CASSPFGGGTEAFF. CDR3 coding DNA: TGTGCCAGCTCACCATTCGGGGGTGGAACTGAAGCTTTCTTT.

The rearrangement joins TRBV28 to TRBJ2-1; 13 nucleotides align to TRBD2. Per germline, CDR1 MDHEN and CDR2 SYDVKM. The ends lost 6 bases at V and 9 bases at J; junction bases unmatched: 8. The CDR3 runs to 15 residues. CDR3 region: CASRDTSGGASEQFF. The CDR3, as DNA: TGTGCCAGCAGGGACACTAGCGGGGGGGCCTCTGAGCAGTTCTTC.